One and the same sample provided the 2 T cell receptor beta chains below, sequenced in a study of memory CD4+ T cells and cytomegalovirus serostatus. The sort gate was single viable CD3+CD4+CD8-CD45RO+ cells for memory CD4+ T cells. Sequenced by immunoSEQ multiplex PCR; TCRdb stores in-frame clones only, minus some. This sample has roughly 86,000 clones, with 75% to 90% found just once. The material sequenced was memory CD4+ T cells from blood. Receptor source: an adult in good health and CMV-seropositive.

The chain uses TRBV9 and TRBJ2-5; D possibly corresponds to TRBD1 (5 bases). The germline V gene has CDR1 SGDLS and CDR2 YYNGEE. Trimming shortened V by 4 bases and J by 5 bases, and 12 bases separated the two germline ends. This CDR3 comprises 13 residues. CDR3 residues: CASSPQGFETQYF. For the CDR3, the DNA is TGTGCCAGCAGCCCTCAGGGTTTTGAGACCCAGTACTTC.

The chain carries TRBV2 and TRBJ2-1, with 7 bases lining up with TRBD2. Per the germline V gene, CDR1 is SNHLY and CDR2 is FYNNEI. J gave up 5 bases and V 8 bases, and 6 bases lay outside the gene matches. The CDR3 sequence is 13 residues long. This CDR3 reads CASSGLRNNEQFF. Here the CDR3 DNA reads TGTGCCAGCTCGGGACTACGAAACAATGAGCAGTTCTTC. Variable domain in full (rest from reference TRBV2 and TRBJ2-1): EPEVTQTPSHQVTQMGQEVILRCVPISNHLYFYWYRQILGQKVEFLVSFYNNEISEKSEIFDDQFSVERPDGSNFTLKIRSTKLEDSAMYFCASSGLRNNEQFFGPGTRLTVL.